The 16 T cell receptor beta chains below all came from one sample that was sequenced in a study of blood T cell repertoires in COVID-19. Using immunoSEQ multiplex PCR, the repertoire was profiled, and TCRdb retains in-frame clones only, with some absent. The sample contains approximately 280,000 clones, over 85% of which appear only once. The specimen was PBMCs or T cells enriched from blood (not recorded which). Receptors originate from a woman aged 60 to 75 who had recovered from COVID-19.

The genes are TRBV10-3 and TRBJ1-6; TRBD1 matches 11 bases. CDR3 size: 15 residues. The germline V gene has CDR1 ENHRY and CDR2 SYGVKD. With V trimmed by 11 bases and J by 5 bases, 8 bases remained unmatched. Here the CDR3 DNA reads TGTGCCGTCGGACAGGGGGCGGTCGATAATTCACCCCTCCACTTT. Its protein product is CAVGQGAVDNSPLHF.

This chain links TRBV2 with TRBJ2-7, with 10 bases that match TRBD1. CDR3 size: 14 residues. V shed 6 bases and J 5 bases; nucleotides not matched to a gene: 7. Germline loops: CDR1 SNHLY, CDR2 FYNNEI. The CDR3 sequence is CASRLDRGRDEQYF. CDR3 DNA sequence: TGTGCCAGCAGACTTGACAGGGGGCGGGACGAGCAGTACTTC.

This chain uses TRBV2 with TRBJ2-7; possibly TRBD1 for D (6 bases). The ends were cut back, 8 bases at V and 3 bases at J, with 8 bases in the middle. The germline CDR1 and CDR2 sequences are SNHLY and FYNNEI. The CDR3 consists of 11 residues. The CDR3 sequence: CASGQHYEQYF. In DNA form, the CDR3 reads TGTGCCAGCGGACAGCACTACGAGCAGTACTTC.

The V gene is TRBV3-1 (or the pseudogene TRBV3-2), the J gene TRBJ2-5; 14 nucleotides match TRBD2. J was trimmed by 4 bases and V by 4 bases; bases with no gene match: 11. Looked up from germline, CDR1 is LGHDT and CDR2 is YNNKEL (reference sequence). CDR3 size: 18 residues. The CDR3 DNA reads as TGTGCCAGCAGCCGGCTGACTAGCGGGGGGGCCCAGGGAGAGACCCAGTACTTC. Its translation: CASSRLTSGGAQGETQYF.

The J gene is TRBJ2-7, the V gene TRBV20-1; maybe TRBD1 (5 bases). This CDR3 spans 10 amino acids. Per the germline V gene, CDR1 is DFQATT and CDR2 is SNEGSKA (reference sequence). The CDR3 region is CRGPGFEQYF. The DNA of the CDR3 is TGCAGAGGCCCAGGGTTCGAGCAGTACTTC.

V and J are TRBV19 and TRBJ1-2; 7 bases align to TRBD1. This CDR3 comprises 15 residues. In germline, CDR1 is LNHDA, CDR2 SQIVND (reference sequence). Losses at the gene ends were 5 bases for V and 7 bases for J; bases not matched to a gene: 13. Here the CDR3 DNA reads TGTGCCAGTAGTCCTATGACAGGGATAAGCGGTGGCTACACCTTC. It translates to CASSPMTGISGGYTF.

This chain links TRBV9 with TRBJ2-7; tentative D call: TRBD1 (5 bases). V gave up 4 bases and J gave up 2 bases, with 13 bases separating them. Per germline, CDR1 SGDLS and CDR2 YYNGEE. The CDR3 is made up of 14 amino acids. In DNA, the CDR3 is TGTGCCAGCAGCCCAGGTGACAGAACCTACGAGCAGTACTTC. Translating gives CASSPGDRTYEQYF.

The chain joins TRBV5-1 to TRBJ2-2; D gene ambiguous. The germline V gene encodes CDR1 SGHRS and CDR2 YFSETQ. The CDR3 covers 14 residues. The germline V and J ends were trimmed by 0 bases and 8 bases, with 11 bases remaining between them. In nucleotides, the CDR3 is TGCGCCAGCAGCTTGGCCCACGTTAGTGGGGAGCTGTTTTTT. Translating it yields CASSLAHVSGELFF.

The table lists this clone with a count of one. The rearrangement joins TRBV9 to TRBJ1-2, with D maybe TRBD1 (5 bases). The V and J ends lost 0 bases and 2 bases respectively, with 11 bases between them. The CDR3 is 15 amino acids. Per the germline V gene, CDR1 is SGDLS and CDR2 is YYNGEE. CDR3 protein: CASSVGGRGNYGYTF. CDR3 sequence (DNA): TGTGCCAGCAGCGTAGGGGGACGGGGGAACTATGGCTACACCTTC.

The count of this clone is one. The chain carries TRBV28 and TRBJ2-3; 7 bases fit TRBD2. Germline CDR1 MDHEN, CDR2 SYDVKM. With V trimmed by 7 bases and J by 9 bases, 10 bases remained unmatched. The CDR3 spans 13 residues. The CDR3 region is CASMGGSYRTQYF. CDR3 in DNA: TGTGCCAGCATGGGGGGGTCTTATCGGACGCAGTATTTT. Drawing the rest from reference TRBV28 and TRBJ2-3, the complete variable domain is DVKVTQSSRYLVKRTGEKVFLECVQDMDHENMFWYRQDPGLGLRLIYFSYDVKMKEKGDIPEGYSVSREKKERFSLILESASTNQTSMYLCASMGGSYRTQYFGPGTRLTVL.

The genes are TRBV5-1 and TRBJ2-7; D unclear. The CDR3 totals 12 residues. Germline CDR1 reads SGHRS; CDR2 reads YFSETQ. Deletions cut 0 bases from V and 3 bases from J, with 4 bases between. In nucleotides, the CDR3 is TGCGCCAGCAGCTTGGGTAACTACGAGCAGTACTTC. Protein: CASSLGNYEQYF.

V usage is TRBV14 and J usage is TRBJ1-2; TRBD1 aligns across 7 bases. The CDR3 has 14 amino acids. Germline assignment: CDR1 SGHDN and CDR2 FVKESK. V shed 6 bases, J shed 0 bases, and the junction held 4 bases outside the gene matches. The CDR3 loop reads CASSRDRANYGYTF. CDR3 nucleotides: TGTGCCAGCAGTCGGGACAGAGCTAACTATGGCTACACCTTC.

This sequence joins TRBV6-5 and TRBJ1-2, with D unclear. V lost 5 bases and J 1 base, leaving 11 bases between the germline ends. Per germline, CDR1 MNHEY and CDR2 SVGAGI. The CDR3 runs 14 residues. CDR3 in DNA: TGTGCCAGCAGTACCCTGGGAGGTAACTATGGCTACACCTTC. Protein sequence: CASSTLGGNYGYTF.

The gene calls are TRBV9 and TRBJ2-5; 7 nucleotides align to TRBD2. The CDR3 covers 17 residues. The germline gives CDR1 SGDLS, CDR2 YYNGEE. With 0 bases clipped from V and 0 bases from J, the junction kept 8 bases outside the gene matches. In DNA, the CDR3 is TGTGCCAGCAGCGTAGGGGGAAGGCGGGGGTACCAAGAGACCCAGTACTTC. This encodes CASSVGGRRGYQETQYF.

Note on this clone: The sample carries other DNA sequences with the same CDR3. V usage is TRBV3-1 (or the pseudogene TRBV3-2) and J usage is TRBJ1-1; weak D call: TRBD1 (5 bases). V dropped 1 base and J dropped 2 bases, with 8 bases sitting between them. Germline V gene lookup returns CDR1 LGHDT and CDR2 YNNKEL (reference sequence). The length of the CDR3 is 14 residues. The CDR3 sequence: CASSQGGGNTEAFF. As DNA, the CDR3 is TGTGCCAGCAGCCAAGGGGGGGGAAACACTGAAGCTTTCTTT.

Of note for this clone: Additional DNA sequences in this sample encode the identical CDR3. This rearrangement joins TRBV19 to TRBJ1-5; TRBD1 aligns across 9 bases. The CDR3 sequence is 15 residues long. Germline V CDR1 and CDR2: LNHDA, SQIVND (reference sequence). The V segment lost 6 bases and the J segment 4 bases; nucleotides outside the gene matches: 7. In DNA, the CDR3 is TGTGCCAGTAGAACACAGGGGGCATCTAATCAGCCCCAGCATTTT. Its translation is CASRTQGASNQPQHF.